Presented here are 25 T cell receptor beta chains from one specimen sequenced in a study of cytomegalovirus exposure and HLA in healthy donors. The study ran its PCR with 60 Vbeta and 13 Jbeta primers. TCRdb's table, derived via immunoSEQ multiplex PCR, lists solely in-frame clones and lacks some. The sample consists of some 80,000 clones, 78% of them appearing once. The sample consisted of PBMCs. These receptors all stem from a man aged 35 to 55 in good health and CMV-seronegative.

This clone has only a few counts. This chain uses TRBV7-9 with TRBJ2-3; D perhaps matches TRBD1 (5 bases). The germline V gene has CDR1 SEHNR and CDR2 FQNEAQ (reference sequence). V was clipped by 7 bases and J by 7 bases, with 21 bases between them. The CDR3 spans 15 residues. The CDR3 DNA reads as TGTGCCAGCATCCCGTCCTTGGGCAGGACATATACGCAGTATTTT. Its translation is CASIPSLGRTYTQYF.

V is TRBV2 and J is TRBJ1-1; TRBD1 agrees at 8 bases. Trimming cost V 7 bases and J 8 bases; bases outside gene matches: 6. The CDR3 totals 12 residues. Germline V CDR1 and CDR2: SNHLY, FYNNEI. The CDR3 region has the DNA TGTGCCAGCACGGGACAGGTGTCCGAAGCTTTCTTT. This translates into CASTGQVSEAFF.

The chain uses TRBV27 and TRBJ2-7; TRBD1 might be the D (5 bases). V was cut by 0 bases and J by 7 bases, with 10 bases left in between. CDR1 is MNHEY and CDR2 is SMNVEV in the germline V gene (reference sequence). There are 13 residues in the CDR3. In nucleotides, the CDR3 is TGTGCCAGCAGTTTATCGCCCAAGGGGGAGCAGTACTTC. Translated, it gives CASSLSPKGEQYF.

The J gene is TRBJ2-2, the V gene TRBV7-6; 10 bases match TRBD2. CDR3 length equals 16 residues. CDR1 and CDR2 from the germline V gene are SGHVS and FNYEAQ. V was clipped by 3 bases and J by 6 bases; unmatched bases: 7. CDR3 loop: CASSFSSGRIPGELFF. The CDR3 coding sequence is TGTGCCAGCAGCTTTTCTAGCGGGAGAATTCCCGGGGAGCTGTTTTTT.

The genes are TRBV6-5 and TRBJ2-7, with 9 bases that match TRBD2. The CDR3 consists of 13 residues. Germline V gene lookup returns CDR1 MNHEY and CDR2 SVGAGI. Germline trimming cut 11 bases from V and 1 base from J; bases unmatched to any gene: 6. The CDR3 DNA sequence: TGTGCCGCCCTAGCGGGATTTTCCTACGAGCAGTACTTC. This codes for CAALAGFSYEQYF.

Only a few counts were recorded for this clone. The rearrangement uses TRBV18 and TRBJ2-7; D is perhaps TRBD2 (5 bases). The CDR3 is 14 amino acids. The germline CDR1 and CDR2 sequences are KGHSH and LQKENI. The V gene lost 3 bases and the J gene lost 2 bases, with 11 bases spanning the gap. The CDR3 nucleotides are TGTGCCAGCTCACCGAACAGCGGAACCTACGAGCAGTACTTC. Its translation: CASSPNSGTYEQYF.

The V and J genes are TRBV6-5 and TRBJ2-3; D possibly corresponds to TRBD2 (6 bases). Germline V gene data show CDR1 as MNHEY and CDR2 as SVGAGI. The ends were cut back, 7 bases at V and 3 bases at J, with 14 bases in the middle. The CDR3 sequence is 14 residues long. The CDR3: CASKPGLRTDTQYF. The CDR3 DNA follows: TGTGCCAGCAAACCGGGACTCAGAACAGATACGCAGTATTTT.

The gene calls are TRBV30 and TRBJ1-5; maybe TRBD1 (6 bases). The V and J ends lost 2 bases and 5 bases respectively, with 10 bases between them. Germline CDR1 GTSNPN, CDR2 SVGIG (reference sequence). The length of the CDR3 is 13 residues. CDR3 sequence (DNA): TGTGCCTGGAGTCGGCAGGGGTATCAGCCCCAGCATTTT. This sequence encodes CAWSRQGYQPQHF.

The chain links TRBV19 to TRBJ2-7; weak D call: TRBD2 (5 bases). Germline V lookup: CDR1 LNHDA, CDR2 SQIVND (reference sequence). The CDR3 extends over 15 amino acids. Trimming pared 1 base from V and 3 bases from J, leaving 13 bases between. In nucleotides, the CDR3 is TGTGCCAGTAGTATAGCAGTTCGGGAATACTACGAGCAGTACTTC. Its translation: CASSIAVREYYEQYF. Together with reference TRBV19 and TRBJ2-7, the CDR3 gives the full variable domain: DGGITQSPKYLFRKEGQNVTLSCEQNLNHDAMYWYRQDPGQGLRLIYYSQIVNDFQKGDIAEGYSVSREKKESFPLTVTSAQKNPTAFYLCASSIAVREYYEQYFGPGTRLTVT.

The chain recombines TRBV5-4 with TRBJ1-3; 7 nucleotides align to TRBD1. The CDR3 has 15 amino acids. V shed 1 base, J shed 2 bases, and the junction held 3 bases outside the gene matches. In germline, CDR1 is SGHNT, CDR2 YYREEE (reference sequence). CDR3: CASSLTGVTGNTIYF. As DNA, the CDR3 is TGTGCCAGCAGCTTGACAGGGGTGACTGGAAACACCATATATTTT.

This clone has a handful of counts. This rearrangement joins TRBV27 to TRBJ1-2; D is possibly TRBD1 (6 bases). Trimming stripped 4 bases from V and 4 bases from J, with 19 bases between. This CDR3 has 16 amino acids. Germline loops: CDR1 MNHEY, CDR2 SMNVEV (reference sequence). Written as DNA, the CDR3 is TGTGCCAGCAGTTACTTGCTGAGGGGGGGCCTCTATGGCTACACCTTC. Translating it yields CASSYLLRGGLYGYTF.

The table lists this clone with a few counts. The chain recombines TRBV5-5 with TRBJ1-2; D may be TRBD1 (6 bases). Deletions cut 0 bases from V and 2 bases from J, with 8 bases between. The CDR3 spans 14 residues. Germline CDR1 reads SGHKS; CDR2 reads YYEKEE (reference sequence). The chain's CDR3 is CASSLGQANYGYTF. The CDR3 coding sequence is TGTGCCAGCAGCTTGGGACAGGCAAACTATGGCTACACCTTC.

The chain carries TRBV5-1 and TRBJ2-1; weak D call: TRBD1 (5 bases). Germline V gene data show CDR1 as SGHRS and CDR2 as YFSETQ. The germline V and J ends were trimmed by 0 bases and 7 bases, with 11 bases remaining between them. CDR3 length equals 14 residues. The chain's CDR3 is CASSLGQGRNEQFF. The CDR3 DNA follows: TGCGCCAGCAGCTTGGGCCAGGGCAGAAATGAGCAGTTCTTC.

The chain carries TRBV25-1 and TRBJ1-5; tentatively, D is TRBD1 (5 bases). The CDR3 contains 13 residues. Trimming left V 5 bases short and J 3 bases short, with 8 bases between. The germline CDR1 and CDR2 sequences are MGHDK and SYGVNS. The DNA of the CDR3 is TGTGCCAGCAGTTCTGGGGCCAATCAGCCCCAGCATTTT. This codes for CASSSGANQPQHF.

V is TRBV6-5 and J is TRBJ2-7; 8 positions match TRBD2. This CDR3 comprises 16 residues. Germline CDR1 and CDR2: MNHEY and SVGAGI. V gave up 2 bases and J gave up 2 bases; unmatched junction bases: 8. The chain's CDR3 is CASSYGVSGIPYEQYF. The CDR3 bases are TGTGCCAGCAGTTACGGGGTTAGCGGGATCCCCTACGAGCAGTACTTC.

V usage is TRBV27 and J usage is TRBJ2-7, with D perhaps TRBD2 (5 bases). Germline CDR1 is MNHEY and CDR2 is SMNVEV (reference sequence). V was shortened by 6 bases and J by 3 bases, with 15 bases between the two germline ends. The CDR3 extends over 14 amino acids. DNA of the CDR3: TGTGCCAGCAGACGGAGGTTCCCCGACTACGAGCAGTACTTC. This encodes CASRRRFPDYEQYF.

The V and J genes are TRBV4-1 and TRBJ2-1, with a weak D call TRBD2 (5 bases). CDR3 length: 14 residues. Trimming cost V 1 base and J 9 bases, with 13 bases left between them. From germline, CDR1 is MGHRA and CDR2 YSYEKL. CDR3 sequence (DNA): TGCGCCAGCAGCCAAGGGTCTAGCCGGCTTGAGCAGTTCTTC. It is translated as CASSQGSSRLEQFF.

This rearrangement joins TRBV15 to TRBJ2-4, with TRBD2 matching 8 bases. Germline CDR1 is LNHNV and CDR2 is YYDKDF (reference sequence). The J segment lost 5 bases and the V segment lost 5 bases, leaving 8 bases of the junction unmatched. CDR3 length: 15 amino acids. The CDR3: CATSGGTSGQNIQYF. Here the CDR3 DNA reads TGTGCCACCAGCGGCGGGACTAGTGGGCAAAACATTCAGTACTTC.

This clone was detected only a few times. The genes are TRBV2 and TRBJ1-2; 10 nucleotides line up with TRBD1. V was clipped by 6 bases and J by 8 bases; unmatched bases: 9. The length of the CDR3 is 14 residues. CDR1 is SNHLY and CDR2 is FYNNEI in the germline V gene. Here the CDR3 DNA reads TGTGCCAGCAGCCGAGCCGGGACAGGGGTAGGCTACACCTTC. This encodes CASSRAGTGVGYTF.

The chain has TRBV6-6 and TRBJ1-5; 7 nucleotides line up with TRBD1. Germline V lookup: CDR1 MNHNY, CDR2 SVGAGI (reference sequence). With V trimmed by 1 base and J by 3 bases, 3 bases remained unmatched. The CDR3 has 15 amino acids. The CDR3 spells CASSYLTGINQPQHF. The DNA of the CDR3 is TGTGCCAGCAGTTACTTGACAGGGATCAATCAGCCCCAGCATTTT.

This chain uses TRBV5-1 with TRBJ2-7; 9 bases are shared with TRBD1. The CDR3 is 14 residues long. Germline V CDR1 and CDR2: SGHRS, YFSETQ. J gave up 3 bases and V 4 bases, and 5 bases lay outside the gene matches. CDR3 loop: CASSRTGVLYEQYF. CDR3 nucleotides: TGCGCCAGCAGCCGGACAGGGGTGCTCTACGAGCAGTACTTC.

The rearrangement joins TRBV13 to TRBJ2-1; TRBD2 matches at 7 bases. Germline V gene lookup returns CDR1 PRHDT and CDR2 FYEKMQ (reference sequence). V gave up 6 bases and J gave up 8 bases; unmatched junction bases: 13. The CDR3 sequence is 15 residues long. CDR3 nucleotides: TGTGCCAGCAGTAGTCGAGGGAGGGCCGGTCATGAGCAGTTCTTC. Its protein is CASSSRGRAGHEQFF.

The chain carries TRBV29-1 and TRBJ1-1; D unresolved. The CDR3 length is 12 residues. Trimming removed 4 bases from V and 9 bases from J, with 15 bases in between. The germline CDR1 and CDR2 sequences are SQVTM and ANQGSEA. The CDR3 coding sequence is TGCAGCGTTGGTCCAAGAGGCGGCAAAGCTTTCTTT. This translates into CSVGPRGGKAFF.

V and J are TRBV7-9 and TRBJ2-5; no reliable D call. The germline CDR1 and CDR2 sequences are SEHNR and FQNEAQ (reference sequence). CDR3 length: 15 amino acids. The ends were cut back, 1 base at V and 4 bases at J, with 13 bases in the middle. As DNA, the CDR3 is TGTGCCAGCAGCTTAGGAACCGTAGCCGGAGAGACCCAGTACTTC. It is translated as CASSLGTVAGETQYF.

This clone appeared a few times. V gene TRBV4-1 combines with J gene TRBJ2-7, with a tentative D call TRBD1 (5 bases). The CDR3 runs 13 residues. Germline CDR1 and CDR2: MGHRA and YSYEKL. Trimming cost V 3 bases and J 2 bases, with 8 bases left between them. The CDR3 nucleotides are TGCGCCAGCAGCCACGACAGTACCTACGAGCAGTACTTC. This gives the protein CASSHDSTYEQYF.